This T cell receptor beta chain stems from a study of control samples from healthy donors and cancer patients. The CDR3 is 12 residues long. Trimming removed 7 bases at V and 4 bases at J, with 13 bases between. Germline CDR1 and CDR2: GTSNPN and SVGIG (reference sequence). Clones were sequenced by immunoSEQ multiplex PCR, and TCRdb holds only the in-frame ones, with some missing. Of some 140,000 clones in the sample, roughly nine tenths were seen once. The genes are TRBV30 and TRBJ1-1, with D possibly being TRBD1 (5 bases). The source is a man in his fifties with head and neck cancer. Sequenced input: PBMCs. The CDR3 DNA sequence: TGTGCCTCGTTCAGGGTAGGCACTGAAGCTTTCTTT. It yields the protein CASFRVGTEAFF.